Shown below are 2 T cell receptor beta chains from a single sample sequenced in a study of cytomegalovirus exposure and HLA in healthy donors. Assay used: immunoSEQ multiplex PCR; TCRdb lists only in-frame clones, some missing. The table has 55,000 to 65,000 clones, 85% to 95% seen once. Sample: PBMCs. The receptor source for this set is a woman between 18 and 30 years old in good health and CMV-seropositive.

The chain uses TRBV19 and TRBJ2-2; 8 positions match TRBD1. With V trimmed by 8 bases and J by 7 bases, 9 bases remained unmatched. CDR1 is LNHDA, CDR2 SQIVND, per germline (reference sequence). This CDR3 spans 14 amino acids. The CDR3 loop is CASQFRQGYGELFF. CDR3 DNA sequence: TGTGCCAGTCAATTTCGACAGGGGTACGGGGAGCTGTTTTTT.

The gene calls are TRBV5-4 and TRBJ2-5; tentatively, D is TRBD2 (5 bases). Trimming left V 6 bases short and J 5 bases short, with 11 bases between. The CDR3 consists of 12 residues. The germline V gene encodes CDR1 SGHNT and CDR2 YYREEE (reference sequence). The CDR3 region is CASTSRGETQYF. The CDR3 bases are TGTGCCAGCACCTCTCGAGGGGAGACCCAGTACTTC.